This paragraph reports one TCR beta chain. Samples underwent the assay at deep level. TCRdb's table, derived via immunoSEQ multiplex PCR, lists solely in-frame clones and lacks some. The sample has approximately 240,000 clones, over 50% seen once; the top ten hold around 10%. The source of the sample is a study of shared clonotypes between healthy human individuals. Per germline, CDR1 KGHSH and CDR2 LQKENI. V shed 4 bases and J shed 5 bases, with 11 bases lying between them. The CDR3 loop spans 13 amino acids. The sequenced material came from memory CD4+ T cells sorted from blood. Subset specified: CD45RA-negative fraction. The V and J genes are TRBV18 and TRBJ2-5, with D possibly called TRBD1 or TRBD2 (5 bases each). The sequence was collected from a man under 40 in good health. The CDR3 bases are TGTGCCAGCTCACGGGGACCGATCGAGACCCAGTACTTC. Translating it yields CASSRGPIETQYF.